The rows below give T cell receptor beta chains drawn from one sample of a study of shared clonotypes between healthy human individuals. Data came from immunoSEQ multiplex PCR; TCRdb stores just in-frame clones and leaves some out. The table shows more than 400,000 clones, with almost 97% occurring only once. What was sequenced was naive CD4+ T cells sorted from blood. These receptors were obtained from a woman aged 25-40 years in good health. CDR3s include the opening cysteine and the closing phenylalanine or tryptophan. Each record gives: J gene, D gene, V gene, clone size, CDR3 protein, CDR3 DNA. A D gene is named only where the DNA matches it firmly. The size entry is marked missing in some rows and otherwise reads once, few, many or a size class.

TRBJ1-1 . TRBV28 . CASKGGNTEAFF TGTGCCAGCAAGGGTGGGAACACTGAAGCTTTCTTT
TRBJ2-5 TRBD2 TRBV15 . CATSTPAWREAMETQYF TGTGCCACCAGCACCCCGGCCTGGCGGGAGGCCATGGAGACCCAGTACTTC
TRBJ2-5 . TRBV2 . CASGRVIRQETQYF TGTGCCAGTGGTCGTGTAATCCGCCAAGAGACCCAGTACTTC
TRBJ2-3 . TRBV28 . CASRVNTDTQYF TGTGCCAGCAGGGTAAACACAGATACGCAGTATTTT
TRBJ1-4 . TRBV4-1 . CASSQEGATNEKLFF TGCGCCAGCAGCCAAGAAGGGGCAACTAATGAAAAACTGTTTTTT
TRBJ2-2 TRBD2 TRBV6-5 . CASSYYGLADTGELFF TGTGCCAGCAGTTACTACGGACTAGCGGACACCGGGGAGCTGTTTTTT
TRBJ2-7 . TRBV27 . CASSLTRLSSYEQYF TGTGCCAGCAGTCTGACTCGACTGAGCTCCTACGAGCAGTACTTC
TRBJ1-1 . TRBV2 . CASISGGVNTEAFF TGTGCCAGCATTTCTGGGGGGGTGAACACTGAAGCTTTCTTT
TRBJ2-1 TRBD1 TRBV18 . CASSLGQGLDNEQFF TGTGCCAGCTCACTGGGACAGGGATTGGACAATGAGCAGTTCTTC
TRBJ1-1 TRBD1 TRBV5-4 . CASSPDRGGVLLTEAFF TGTGCCAGCAGTCCCGACAGGGGAGGGGTCCTGTTGACTGAAGCTTTCTTT
TRBJ2-6 TRBD1 TRBV2 . CASRGQLSGANVLTF TGTGCCAGCAGGGGACAGCTCTCTGGGGCCAACGTCCTGACTTTC
TRBJ2-1 . TRBV28 . CASSSPHGAKGFF TGTGCCAGCAGTTCCCCCCACGGGGCCAAAGGATTCTTC
TRBJ2-4 TRBD2 TRBV7-9 . CASSAGTSGINIQYF TGTGCCAGCAGCGCGGGGACTAGCGGGATAAACATTCAGTACTTC
TRBJ1-1 . TRBV18 . CASSQGQNTEAFF TGTGCCAGCTCCCAGGGACAGAACACTGAAGCTTTCTTT
TRBJ1-5 TRBD1 TRBV5-5 . CASSWGGGDQPQHF TGTGCCAGCAGCTGGGGAGGGGGCGATCAGCCCCAGCATTTT
TRBJ2-5 . TRBV7-9 . CASSRGPGVQETQYF TGTGCCAGCAGCCGCGGGCCGGGAGTACAAGAGACCCAGTACTTC
TRBJ2-1 TRBD2 TRBV27 . CASRAGTSGRNEQFF TGTGCCAGCAGAGCCGGGACTAGCGGGAGGAATGAGCAGTTCTTC
TRBJ2-1 . TRBV11-2 . CASTIGQFTYNEQFF TGTGCCAGCACAATAGGGCAGTTCACCTACAATGAGCAGTTCTTC
TRBJ2-5 . TRBV7-8 . CASSSSRWIETQYF TGTGCCAGCAGCTCATCCCGATGGATAGAGACCCAGTACTTC
TRBJ1-2 . TRBV18 . CASSPGGAYGYTF TGTGCCAGCTCACCAGGGGGTGCCTATGGCTACACCTTC
TRBJ2-1 TRBD2 TRBV29-1 . CSATSGMTYNEQFF TGCAGCGCGACTAGCGGGATGACCTACAATGAGCAGTTCTTC
TRBJ2-3 . TRBV7-2 . CASSFSGGTDTQYF TGTGCCAGCAGCTTCTCCGGGGGCACAGATACGCAGTATTTT
TRBJ2-4 . TRBV29-1 . CSVVGANIQYF TGCAGCGTTGTCGGGGCGAACATTCAGTACTTC
TRBJ2-1 TRBD2 TRBV7-8 . CASSLGRLAGAHEQFF TGTGCCAGCAGCCTGGGGCGACTAGCGGGAGCACATGAGCAGTTCTTC
TRBJ2-1 TRBD2 TRBV4-1 once CASSQGLAGGPYGEQFF TGCGCCAGCAGCCAAGGATTAGCGGGAGGCCCCTACGGGGAGCAGTTCTTC
TRBJ2-5 TRBD2 TRBV19 . CASSVGLAGSGEQYF TGTGCCAGTAGTGTGGGACTAGCGGGTTCGGGGGAGCAGTACTTC
TRBJ1-5 . TRBV4-2 . CASSSGTLLGQPQHF TGTGCCAGCAGCTCCGGGACATTACTAGGTCAGCCCCAGCATTTT
TRBJ2-7 . TRBV18 . CASSRTTVLTSYEQYF TGTGCCAGCTCACGCACGACAGTTTTAACCTCCTACGAGCAGTACTTC
TRBJ1-1 . TRBV10-1 once CASSSGDGTEAFF TGCGCCAGCAGTTCTGGGGACGGCACTGAAGCTTTCTTT
TRBJ2-5 . TRBV27 . CASSPRRLVSSPNRTQYF TGTGCCAGCAGTCCACGAAGACTAGTGAGTTCTCCGAATCGGACCCAGTACTTC
TRBJ1-1 . TRBV6-1 . CASSEAHGGHLNTEAFF TGTGCCAGCAGTGAAGCGCATGGGGGTCACCTGAACACTGAAGCTTTCTTT
TRBJ2-7 TRBD2 TRBV11-2 . CASNLGGLAGGASYEQYF TGTGCCAGCAACCTGGGGGGACTAGCGGGAGGGGCATCCTACGAGCAGTACTTC
TRBJ2-7 . TRBV7-2 . CASSFGGKGKEQYF TGTGCCAGCAGCTTTGGCGGGAAGGGAAAGGAGCAGTACTTC
TRBJ1-4 . TRBV7-9 . CASSHQGGTNEKLFF TGTGCCAGCAGCCACCAGGGAGGAACTAATGAAAAACTGTTTTTT
TRBJ2-3 TRBD2 TRBV6-1 . CASSGAGGHSDTQYF TGTGCCAGCAGTGGGGCGGGAGGCCATTCAGATACGCAGTATTTT
TRBJ2-7 . TRBV5-1 . CASSSGQGWLREGYEQYF TGCGCCAGCAGCTCGGGACAGGGCTGGTTGCGGGAGGGGTACGAGCAGTACTTC
TRBJ2-3 . TRBV27 . CASSIGRADTQYF TGTGCCAGCAGTATCGGACGGGCAGATACGCAGTATTTT
TRBJ2-5 . TRBV18 . CASSGQQETQYF TGTGCCAGCTCAGGACAGCAAGAGACCCAGTACTTC
TRBJ2-7 . TRBV2 . CASSEAGPPYEQYF TGTGCCAGCAGTGAAGCCGGCCCGCCCTACGAGCAGTACTTC
TRBJ2-3 . TRBV28 . CASSLFRTATDTQYF TGTGCCAGCAGTTTATTTCGTACAGCTACAGATACGCAGTATTTT
TRBJ1-2 . TRBV7-9 . CASSGTNWDYGYTF TGTGCCAGCAGCGGGACAAATTGGGACTATGGCTACACCTTC
TRBJ2-7 TRBD2 TRBV4-2 once CASSLESSGIYEQYF TGTGCCAGCAGCTTGGAATCCAGCGGGATTTACGAGCAGTACTTC
TRBJ1-5 . TRBV7-9 . CASSLRQNQPQHF TGTGCCAGCAGCTTACGCCAGAATCAGCCCCAGCATTTT
TRBJ1-5 . TRBV19 . CASTHEGNQPQHF TGTGCCAGTACCCACGAGGGGAATCAGCCCCAGCATTTT
TRBJ1-5 . TRBV30 . CAWNSGGQPQHF TGTGCCTGGAATTCGGGTGGTCAGCCCCAGCATTTT
TRBJ1-4 . TRBV7-9 . CASSLEEGLLNEKLFF TGTGCCAGCAGCTTAGAAGAGGGACTGCTTAATGAAAAACTGTTTTTT
TRBJ2-7 TRBD2 TRBV28 . CASSSFPAGFSYEQYF TGTGCCAGCAGTTCCTTCCCAGCGGGATTCTCCTACGAGCAGTACTTC
TRBJ1-6 . TRBV18 . CASQTGNSPLHF TGTGCCAGCCAAACGGGTAATTCACCCCTCCACTTT
TRBJ2-7 . TRBV7-8 . CASSLPIDKKGGPSYEQYF TGTGCCAGCAGCTTACCCATAGATAAAAAAGGAGGCCCGTCCTACGAGCAGTACTTC
TRBJ2-3 TRBD2 TRBV30 . CAWRSLAGDTDTQYF TGTGCCTGGAGATCGCTAGCGGGAGATACAGATACGCAGTATTTT
TRBJ1-2 . TRBV19 . CASSIVRDTGYTF TGTGCCAGTAGTATTGTCAGGGATACTGGCTACACCTTC
TRBJ2-7 . TRBV25-1 . CASSEAGLGEQYF TGTGCCAGCAGTGAAGCGGGCCTGGGCGAGCAGTACTTC
TRBJ1-3 . TRBV6-6 . CASSYGGRNTIYF TGTGCCAGCAGTTATGGGGGTAGAAACACCATATATTTT
TRBJ1-2 . TRBV19 once CASRPLSEGYYGYTF TGTGCCAGTAGACCCCTGAGTGAGGGGTACTATGGCTACACCTTC
TRBJ2-7 TRBD1 TRBV6-5 . CASSRGTGDYYEQYF TGTGCCAGCAGTCGGGGGACAGGGGATTACTACGAGCAGTACTTC